Given below is one T cell receptor (beta chain) in context. The sample is drawn from a study of blood T cell repertoires in COVID-19. Study details: The cDNA or gDNA used as material had been derived from T cells, B-cell-depleted T cells, or PBMCs.

V was shortened by 3 bases and J by 2 bases, with 14 bases between the two germline ends. The V gene's germline CDR1 is SGHRS and CDR2 YFSETQ. This CDR3 comprises 16 residues. Researchers sorted participants into cohorts using their self-reported clinical history. Either two negative PCRs, clearance, or symptom resolution qualified Cohort 3 donors as recovered. In the original processing: Quantification of nucleated cells was approximated via reference gene primer amplification. Profiled with immunoSEQ multiplex PCR; TCRdb holds only in-frame clones, not every one. V, J and clone size reflect that table, while D and trimming were determined from the DNA. Seen here are approximately 200,000 clones, about 84% observed once, and the top ten hold about 1.8%.

The chain couples TRBV5-1 to TRBJ2-2; tentative D call: TRBD1 (5 bases). The sequencing input was PBMCs or T cells enriched from blood (not recorded which). The receptor was isolated from a man aged 55-75 years who had recovered from COVID-19. Written as DNA, the CDR3 is TGCGCCAGCAGCTCCGGAGCAGGGATCAACACCGGGGAGCTGTTTTTT. Its translation is CASSSGAGINTGELFF.